This T cell receptor (beta chain) was documented in a study of blood T cell repertoires in COVID-19. Turning to the study itself: COVID-19 samples collected from the United States, Italy and Spain covered acute and convalescent phases.

In this sample, this clone turned up once. Source study methods: Counts of nucleated cells, estimated from reference gene primer amplification, were obtained. The table came from immunoSEQ multiplex PCR; TCRdb's copy has only in-frame clones and leaves some out. D and trimming come from the DNA, and the V and J calls and clone size come from that table. The table lists about 130,000 clones, roughly 85% of them singletons. V was clipped by 2 bases and J by 4 bases, with 11 bases between them. Germline CDR1 SGHAT, CDR2 FQNNGV. The CDR3 spans 14 residues. The origin of this receptor is a human donor in a cohort sampled during active COVID-19. Sequenced: peripheral blood. The V call is TRBV11-2, the J call TRBJ1-1, with a tentative D call TRBD1 (6 bases). CDR3 protein: CASSLIGGGTEAFF. CDR3 bases: TGTGCCAGCAGCTTAATTGGGGGCGGCACTGAAGCTTTCTTT.